The 5 T cell receptor beta chains in this list originate from one sample, sequenced in a study of blood T cells in healthy people across ages. Alongside a J-beta primer mix, a sample-barcoded 5' primer served in a second PCR lasting about 7 to 12 cycles. MiXCR was run by TCRdb on the 5' RACE reads, yielding one entry per CDR3 protein. The sample shows roughly 1,700,000 distinct CDR3 sequences, over 25% of them seen only once. The sample consisted of blood. These TCRs come from a woman aged 30 to 39 in good health.

The chain employs TRBV7-2 and TRBJ2-3; 8 bases match TRBD2. V trimming: 5 bases; J trimming: 5 bases; junction bases outside the gene matches: 18. The CDR3 has 18 amino acids. Germline CDR1 and CDR2: SGHTA and FQGNSA. Here the CDR3 DNA reads TGTGCCAGCAGCCCGCCCTATGGAGCGGGAGCCTTAGTAGATACGCAGTATTTT. Translated, it gives CASSPPYGAGALVDTQYF.

This clonotype was counted ten times or more. This sequence joins TRBV5-1 and TRBJ2-7; 15 bases align to TRBD2. V lost 6 bases, J lost 4 bases, and 5 bases stayed unmatched. Germline V gene sequence: CDR1 SGHRS, CDR2 YFSETQ. This CDR3 region has 15 residues. The CDR3 reads CASKLGLAGGYEQYF. The CDR3 coding sequence is TGCGCCAGCAAGCTGGGACTAGCGGGGGGATACGAGCAGTACTTC.

The genes are TRBV9 and TRBJ2-1; the D call may be TRBD1 or TRBD2 (6 bases each). This CDR3 is 15 amino acids long. V shed 2 bases and J shed 4 bases, with 13 bases lying between them. CDR1 SGDLS and CDR2 YYNGEE come from the germline V gene. CDR3 nucleotide sequence: TGTGCCAGCAGCGTTGAGGGGGGCCGATACAATGAGCAGTTCTTC. This codes for CASSVEGGRYNEQFF.

This chain links TRBV29-1 with TRBJ2-7; D could derive from TRBD1 or TRBD2 (5 bases each). The germline V gene has CDR1 SQVTM and CDR2 ANQGSEA. Trimming removed 1 base at V and 3 bases at J, with 13 bases between. CDR3 length equals 14 residues. The CDR3 here is CSVEGLDTSYEQYF. DNA for the CDR3: TGCAGCGTTGAAGGGCTGGACACTAGCTACGAGCAGTACTTC.

This clonotype occurred a few times. The chain combines TRBV4-3 with TRBJ1-5, with D maybe TRBD1 (5 bases). This CDR3 spans 15 amino acids. Trimming removed 0 bases at V and 5 bases at J, with 11 bases between. CDR1 is LGHNA, CDR2 YSLEER, per germline. The CDR3 nucleotides are TGCGCCAGCAGCCAAGATAGAGGGGACGATCAGCCCCAGCATTTT. Its protein product is CASSQDRGDDQPQHF.